Presented here are 4 T cell receptor beta chains from one specimen sequenced in a study of blood T cell repertoires in COVID-19. Generated by immunoSEQ multiplex PCR, the TCRdb table keeps only in-frame clones and is missing some. The table shows 200,000 to 250,000 clones, with approximately 78% occurring only once. The sample comprised peripheral blood. The receptors were gathered from a woman between 70 and 85 years old with COVID-19, enrolled during active disease.

This clone was detected only once. This chain links TRBV7-2 with TRBJ2-1, with D possibly matching TRBD2 (5 bases). Trimming removed 1 base at V and 4 bases at J, with 14 bases between. The germline gives CDR1 SGHTA, CDR2 FQGNSA. The CDR3 extends over 16 amino acids. This CDR3 reads CASSLGLAPHYNEQFF. The CDR3, as DNA: TGTGCCAGCAGCTTAGGGCTAGCTCCGCATTACAATGAGCAGTTCTTC.

The chain is built from TRBV18 and TRBJ1-2, with D possibly TRBD1 on 5 matching bases. Trimming took off 3 bases at V and 3 bases at J, with 17 bases between the two ends. The CDR3 runs 16 residues. Germline V lookup: CDR1 KGHSH, CDR2 LQKENI. Written as DNA, the CDR3 is TGTGCCAGCTCACCCGTCTCCGGACATCGCTACTATGGCTACACCTTC. It specifies CASSPVSGHRYYGYTF.

The V call is TRBV28, the J call TRBJ2-7; 9 nucleotides agree with TRBD1. Germline CDR1 is MDHEN and CDR2 is SYDVKM. J was trimmed by 6 bases and V by 3 bases; bases with no gene match: 6. This CDR3 has 14 residues. The CDR3 region has the DNA TGTGCCAGCAGTTTGACAGGGGGTCTCTCCGAGCAGTACTTC. It specifies CASSLTGGLSEQYF.

The chain joins TRBV7-8 to TRBJ1-2, with 8 bases aligning to TRBD1. The CDR3 sequence is 17 residues long. CDR1 and CDR2 from the germline V gene are SGHVS and FQNEAQ. J was trimmed by 0 bases and V by 5 bases; bases with no gene match: 11. The CDR3 region is CASSQEIGQGANYGYTF. The CDR3 DNA is TGTGCCAGCAGCCAGGAGATCGGACAGGGCGCTAACTATGGCTACACCTTC.